Sequencing of this T cell receptor (beta chain) was carried out in a study of Graves' ophthalmopathy and Graves' hyperthyroidism. The CDR3 contains 15 residues. Germline V gene sequence: CDR1 DFQATT, CDR2 SNEGSKA (reference sequence). Overall study results and limits: Blood also contained most of the expanded thyroid clonotypes above 0.001 frequency.

RNA transcripts yielded amplified TCR beta CDR3 regions. After a first-round RT-PCR with HTBI primers, a second-round multiplex PCR was run. A single record per CDR3 protein comes from TCRdb applying MiXCR to the multiplex PCR reads. The table includes about 400,000 distinct CDR3 sequences, 15% detected once. Regarding this clonotype: What it recognizes is unknown. One end of the junction varies from germline; a read error may be responsible.

This sequence joins TRBV20-1 and TRBJ1-5; 7 positions agree with TRBD1. Sequenced input: peripheral blood. This sequence was found in a woman younger than 30 with stable Graves' hyperthyroidism. Written as DNA, the CDR3 is TGCAGCGCTAGAGTTGCAGGGGGGCGCAATCAGCCCCAGCATTTT. It yields the protein CSARVAGGRNQPQHF.